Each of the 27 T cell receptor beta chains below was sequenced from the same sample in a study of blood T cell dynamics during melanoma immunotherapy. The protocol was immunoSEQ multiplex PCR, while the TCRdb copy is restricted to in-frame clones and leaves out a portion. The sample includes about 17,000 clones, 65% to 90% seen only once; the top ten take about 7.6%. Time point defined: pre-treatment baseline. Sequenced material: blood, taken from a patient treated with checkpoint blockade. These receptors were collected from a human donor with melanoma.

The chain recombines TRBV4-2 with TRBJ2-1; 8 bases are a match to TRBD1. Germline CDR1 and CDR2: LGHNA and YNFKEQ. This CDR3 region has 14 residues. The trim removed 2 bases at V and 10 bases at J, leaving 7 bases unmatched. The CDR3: CASSQTPRTGEQFF. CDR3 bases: TGTGCCAGCAGCCAAACCCCCCGGACAGGGGAGCAGTTCTTC.

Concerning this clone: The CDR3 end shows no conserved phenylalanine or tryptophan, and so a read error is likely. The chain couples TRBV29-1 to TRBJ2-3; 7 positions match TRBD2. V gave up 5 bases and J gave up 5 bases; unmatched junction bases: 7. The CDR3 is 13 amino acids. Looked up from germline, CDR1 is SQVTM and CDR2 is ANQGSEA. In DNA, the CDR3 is TGCAGCGTTTACGGCGGGAGACGAGATACGCAGTATCTT. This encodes CSVYGGRRDTQYL.

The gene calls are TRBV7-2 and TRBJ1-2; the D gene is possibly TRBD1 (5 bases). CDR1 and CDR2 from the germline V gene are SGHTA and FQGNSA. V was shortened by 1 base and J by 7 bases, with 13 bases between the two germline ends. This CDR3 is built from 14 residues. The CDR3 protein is CASSLEGRERGYTF. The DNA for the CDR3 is TGTGCCAGCAGCTTAGAGGGGCGCGAGCGTGGCTACACCTTC.

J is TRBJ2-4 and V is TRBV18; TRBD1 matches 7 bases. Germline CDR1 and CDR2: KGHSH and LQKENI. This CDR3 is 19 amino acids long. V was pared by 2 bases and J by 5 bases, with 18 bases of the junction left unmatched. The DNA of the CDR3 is TGTGCCAGCTCACCAAGACAGGGTGCGAGGATTCGGAGTCAAAACATTCAGTACTTC. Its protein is CASSPRQGARIRSQNIQYF. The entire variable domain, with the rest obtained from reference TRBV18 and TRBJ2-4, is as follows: NAGVMQNPRHLVRRRGQEARLRCSPMKGHSHVYWYRQLPEEGLKFMVYLQKENIIDESGMPKERFSAEFPKEGPSILRIQQVVRGDSAAYFCASSPRQGARIRSQNIQYFGAGTRLSVL.

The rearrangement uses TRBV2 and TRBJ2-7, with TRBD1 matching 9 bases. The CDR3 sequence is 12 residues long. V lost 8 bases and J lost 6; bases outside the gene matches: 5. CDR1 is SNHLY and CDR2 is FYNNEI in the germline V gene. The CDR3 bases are TGTGCCAGCCGGAGACAGGGGGGCGAGCAGTACTTC. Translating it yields CASRRQGGEQYF.

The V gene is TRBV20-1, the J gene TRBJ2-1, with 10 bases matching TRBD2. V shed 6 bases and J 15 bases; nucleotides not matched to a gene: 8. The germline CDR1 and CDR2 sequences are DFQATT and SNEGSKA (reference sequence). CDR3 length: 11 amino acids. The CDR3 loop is CSATSGNSPFF. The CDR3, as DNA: TGCAGTGCCACTAGCGGGAATTCGCCGTTCTTC.

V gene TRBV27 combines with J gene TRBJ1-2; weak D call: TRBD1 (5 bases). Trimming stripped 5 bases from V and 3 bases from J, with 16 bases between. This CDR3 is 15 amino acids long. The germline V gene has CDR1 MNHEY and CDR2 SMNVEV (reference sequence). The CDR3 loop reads CASSRLTGVDYGYTF. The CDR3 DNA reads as TGTGCCAGCAGTCGGTTGACGGGGGTCGACTATGGCTACACCTTC.

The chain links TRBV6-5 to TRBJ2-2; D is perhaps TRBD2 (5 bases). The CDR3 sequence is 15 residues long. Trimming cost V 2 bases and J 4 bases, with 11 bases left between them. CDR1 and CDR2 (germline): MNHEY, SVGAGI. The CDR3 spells CASSYTARGTGELFF. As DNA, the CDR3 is TGTGCCAGCAGTTACACCGCCCGGGGCACCGGGGAGCTGTTTTTT.

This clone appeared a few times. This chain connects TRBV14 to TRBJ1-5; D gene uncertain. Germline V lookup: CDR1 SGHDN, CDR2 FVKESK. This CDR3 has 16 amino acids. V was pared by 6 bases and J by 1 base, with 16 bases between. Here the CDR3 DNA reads TGTGCCAGCAGTCCCGGTCACCCGGGGAGCAATCAGCCCCAGCATTTT. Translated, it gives CASSPGHPGSNQPQHF.

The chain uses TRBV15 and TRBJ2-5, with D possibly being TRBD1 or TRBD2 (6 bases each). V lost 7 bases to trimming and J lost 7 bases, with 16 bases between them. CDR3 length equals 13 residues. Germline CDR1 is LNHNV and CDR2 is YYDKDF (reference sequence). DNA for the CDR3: TGTGCCACCACAGGGGACTGGGGATCGACCCAGTACTTC. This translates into CATTGDWGSTQYF.

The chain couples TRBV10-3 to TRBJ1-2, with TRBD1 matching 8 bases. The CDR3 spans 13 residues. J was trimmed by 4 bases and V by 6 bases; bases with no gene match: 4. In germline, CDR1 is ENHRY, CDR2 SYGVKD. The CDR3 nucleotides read TGTGCCATCAGAGTAGACAGGGGCTATGGCTACACCTTC. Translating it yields CAIRVDRGYGYTF.

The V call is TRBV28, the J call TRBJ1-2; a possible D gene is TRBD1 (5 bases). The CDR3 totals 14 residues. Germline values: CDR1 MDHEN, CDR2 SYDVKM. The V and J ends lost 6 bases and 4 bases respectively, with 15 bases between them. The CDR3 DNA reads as TGTGCCAGCAGATCCCCAGGGTTTGGCTATGGCTACACCTTC. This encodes CASRSPGFGYGYTF.

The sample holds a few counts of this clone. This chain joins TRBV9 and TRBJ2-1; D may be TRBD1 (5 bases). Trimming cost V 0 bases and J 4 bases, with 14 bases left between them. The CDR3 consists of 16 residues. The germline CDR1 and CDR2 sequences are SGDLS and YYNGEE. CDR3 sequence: CASSVGVGKGYNEQFF. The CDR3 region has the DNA TGTGCCAGCAGCGTAGGAGTAGGTAAGGGGTACAATGAGCAGTTCTTC.

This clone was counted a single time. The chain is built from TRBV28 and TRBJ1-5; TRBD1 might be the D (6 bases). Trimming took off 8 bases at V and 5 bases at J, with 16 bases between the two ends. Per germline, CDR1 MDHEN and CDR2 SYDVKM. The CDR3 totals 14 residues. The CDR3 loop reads CASYGGLKDQPQHF. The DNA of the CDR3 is TGTGCCAGCTATGGGGGGCTCAAGGATCAGCCCCAGCATTTT.

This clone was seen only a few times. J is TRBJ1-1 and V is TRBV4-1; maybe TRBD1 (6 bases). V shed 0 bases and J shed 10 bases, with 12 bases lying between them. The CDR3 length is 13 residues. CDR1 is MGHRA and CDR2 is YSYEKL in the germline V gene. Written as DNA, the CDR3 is TGCGCCAGCAGCCAAGATACAGGGCGAGGAGCTTTCTTT. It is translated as CASSQDTGRGAFF.

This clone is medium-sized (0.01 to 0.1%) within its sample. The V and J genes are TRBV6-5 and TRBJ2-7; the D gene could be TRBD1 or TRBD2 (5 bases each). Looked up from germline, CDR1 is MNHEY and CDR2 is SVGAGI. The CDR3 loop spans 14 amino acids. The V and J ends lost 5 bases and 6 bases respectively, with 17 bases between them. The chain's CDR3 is CASSPRSGRGEQYF. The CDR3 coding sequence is TGTGCCAGCAGTCCGAGATCAGGGAGAGGCGAGCAGTACTTC.

The CDR3 nucleotides read TGTGCCAGCAGTTACTCGAGGGTGGGGGAGACCCAGTACTTC. This gives the protein CASSYSRVGETQYF. The chain joins TRBV6-6 to TRBJ2-5, with a weak D call TRBD2 (5 bases). The ends were cut back, 0 bases at V and 5 bases at J, with 10 bases in the middle. The germline CDR1 and CDR2 sequences are MNHNY and SVGAGI (reference sequence). The CDR3 has 14 residues.

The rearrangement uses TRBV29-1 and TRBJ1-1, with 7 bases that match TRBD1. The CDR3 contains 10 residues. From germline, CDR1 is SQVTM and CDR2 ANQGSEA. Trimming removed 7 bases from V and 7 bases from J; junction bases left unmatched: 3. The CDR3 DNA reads TGCAGCGCCGGGACAGTTGAAGCTTTCTTT. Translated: CSAGTVEAFF.

Here the CDR3 DNA reads TGTGCCAGCACCATGGGAGGGGCGGGGGAGCAGTACTTC. Protein sequence: CASTMGGAGEQYF. The chain uses TRBV25-1 and TRBJ2-7; TRBD2 aligns across 7 bases. Germline V gives CDR1 MGHDK, CDR2 SYGVNS. The junction had 10 bases not matched to a gene; V was cut back by 7 bases and J by 7 bases. The CDR3 is made up of 13 amino acids.

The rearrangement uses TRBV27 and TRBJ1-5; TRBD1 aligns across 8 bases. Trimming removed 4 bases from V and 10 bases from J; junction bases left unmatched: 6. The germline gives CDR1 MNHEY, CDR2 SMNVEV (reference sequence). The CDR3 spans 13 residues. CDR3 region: CASSSQQGGPQHF. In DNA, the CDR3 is TGTGCCAGCAGTTCCCAACAGGGGGGTCCCCAGCATTTT.

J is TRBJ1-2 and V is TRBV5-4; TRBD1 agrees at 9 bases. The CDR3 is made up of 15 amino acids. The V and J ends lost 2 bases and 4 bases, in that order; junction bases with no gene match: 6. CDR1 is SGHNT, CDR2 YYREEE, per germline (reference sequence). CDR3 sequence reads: CASSFTGGRGYGYTF. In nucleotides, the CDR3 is TGTGCCAGCAGCTTCACAGGGGGCCGGGGCTATGGCTACACCTTC.

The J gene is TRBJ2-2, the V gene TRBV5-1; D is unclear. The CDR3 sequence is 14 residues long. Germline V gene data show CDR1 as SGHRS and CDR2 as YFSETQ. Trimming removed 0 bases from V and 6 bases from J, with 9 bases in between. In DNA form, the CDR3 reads TGCGCCAGCAGCTTGGCCCCTCCACCCGGGGAGCTGTTTTTT. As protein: CASSLAPPPGELFF.

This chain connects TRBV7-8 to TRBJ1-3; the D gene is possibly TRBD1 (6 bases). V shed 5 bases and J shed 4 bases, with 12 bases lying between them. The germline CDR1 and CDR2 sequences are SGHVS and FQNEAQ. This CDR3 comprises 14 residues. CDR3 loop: CASSQTGGGNTIYF. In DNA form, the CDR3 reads TGTGCCAGCAGCCAGACAGGCGGGGGAAACACCATATATTTT.

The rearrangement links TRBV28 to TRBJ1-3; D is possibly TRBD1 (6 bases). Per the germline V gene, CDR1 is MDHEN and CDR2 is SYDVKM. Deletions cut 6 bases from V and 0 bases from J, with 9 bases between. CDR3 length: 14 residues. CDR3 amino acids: CASREGGSGNTIYF. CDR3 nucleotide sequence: TGTGCCAGCAGGGAGGGGGGCTCTGGAAACACCATATATTTT.

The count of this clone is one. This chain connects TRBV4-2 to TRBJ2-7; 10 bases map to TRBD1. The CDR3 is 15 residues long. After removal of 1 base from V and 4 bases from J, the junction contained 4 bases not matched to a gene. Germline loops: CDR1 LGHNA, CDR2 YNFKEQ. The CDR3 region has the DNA TGTGCCAGCAGCCAAGGCGGACAGGGGGTGTACGAGCAGTACTTC. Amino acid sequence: CASSQGGQGVYEQYF.

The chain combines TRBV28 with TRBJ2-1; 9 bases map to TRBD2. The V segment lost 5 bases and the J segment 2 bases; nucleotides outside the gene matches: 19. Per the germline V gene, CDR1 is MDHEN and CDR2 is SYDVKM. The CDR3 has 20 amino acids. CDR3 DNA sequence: TGTGCCAGCAGTCCATACCGGGACACCCTAGCGGGACGAACCTACAATGAGCAGTTCTTC. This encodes CASSPYRDTLAGRTYNEQFF. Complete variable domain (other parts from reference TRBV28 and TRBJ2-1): DVKVTQSSRYLVKRTGEKVFLECVQDMDHENMFWYRQDPGLGLRLIYFSYDVKMKEKGDIPEGYSVSREKKERFSLILESASTNQTSMYLCASSPYRDTLAGRTYNEQFFGPGTRLTVL.

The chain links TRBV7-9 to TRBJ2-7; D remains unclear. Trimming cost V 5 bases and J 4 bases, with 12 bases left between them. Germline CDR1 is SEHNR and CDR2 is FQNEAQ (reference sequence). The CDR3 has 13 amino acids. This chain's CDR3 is CASSPFKAYEQYF. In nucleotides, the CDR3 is TGTGCCAGCAGCCCCTTTAAGGCTTACGAGCAGTACTTC.